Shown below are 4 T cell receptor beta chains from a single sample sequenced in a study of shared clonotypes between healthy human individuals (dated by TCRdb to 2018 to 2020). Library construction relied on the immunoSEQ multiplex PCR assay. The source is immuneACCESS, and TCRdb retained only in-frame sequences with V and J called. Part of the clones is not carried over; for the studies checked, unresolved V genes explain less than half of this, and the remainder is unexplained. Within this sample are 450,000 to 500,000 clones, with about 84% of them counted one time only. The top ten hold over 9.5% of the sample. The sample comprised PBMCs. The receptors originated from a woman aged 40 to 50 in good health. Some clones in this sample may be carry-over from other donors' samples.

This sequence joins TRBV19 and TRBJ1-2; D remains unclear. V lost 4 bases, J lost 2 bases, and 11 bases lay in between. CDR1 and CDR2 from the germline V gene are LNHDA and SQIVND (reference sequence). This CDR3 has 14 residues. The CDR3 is CASSTRAANYGYTF. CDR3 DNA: TGTGCCAGTAGTACTAGGGCAGCCAACTATGGCTACACCTTC.

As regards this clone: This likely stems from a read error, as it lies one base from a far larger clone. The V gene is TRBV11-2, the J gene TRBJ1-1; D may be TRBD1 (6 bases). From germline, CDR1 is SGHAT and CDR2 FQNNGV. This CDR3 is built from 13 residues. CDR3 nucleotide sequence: TGTGCCAGCAGCCCAGGACAGAACACTGATGCTTTCTTT. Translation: CASSPGQNTDAFF.

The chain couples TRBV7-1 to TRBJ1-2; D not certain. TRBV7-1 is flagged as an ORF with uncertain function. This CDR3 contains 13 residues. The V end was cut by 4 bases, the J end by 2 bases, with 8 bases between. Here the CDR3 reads CASSFVSNYGYTF. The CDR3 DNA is TGTGCCAGCAGCTTCGTCAGCAACTATGGCTACACCTTC.

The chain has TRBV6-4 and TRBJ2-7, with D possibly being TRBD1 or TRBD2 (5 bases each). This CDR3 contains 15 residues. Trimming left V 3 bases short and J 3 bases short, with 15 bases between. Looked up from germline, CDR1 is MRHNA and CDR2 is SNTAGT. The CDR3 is CASSEGTWIRYEQYF. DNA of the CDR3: TGTGCCAGCAGTGAAGGGACCTGGATTCGCTACGAGCAGTACTTC.